This T cell receptor beta chain was recovered during a study of CD8+ T cells in alopecia areata. Across the whole study: The drug, oral tofacitinib, was given to treated patients at 5 to 10 mg twice daily. The duration of tofacitinib was 6 to 18 months, with 6 months off drug afterward.

RNA extraction and reverse transcription yielded cDNA as sequencing template. TCRdb's table, derived via immunoSEQ multiplex PCR, lists solely in-frame clones and lacks some. The profile shows about 210,000 clones, roughly two fifths of them singletons. The treatment: oral pan-JAK inhibitor, 5-10 mg twice daily. Researchers took lesional scalp punch biopsies and peripheral blood from people who were alopecia areata patients. This clone was seen a handful of times. This TCR was recovered from a human donor with alopecia areata. Material: CD4+ T cells sorted from blood, obtained at approximately week 30, from a patient treated with tofacitinib.

For the CDR3, the DNA is TGTGCCTGGAGTCCATCCAACACTTACTTAGTCTATGGCTACACCTTC. Protein: CAWSPSNTYLVYGYTF. J is TRBJ1-2 and V is TRBV30; D call uncertain. The CDR3 spans 16 residues. Between the trimmed V and J ends, which lost 2 bases and 4 bases, there was a span of 20 bases. CDR1 is GTSNPN and CDR2 is SVGIG in the germline V gene (reference sequence).